The 5 T cell receptor beta chains reported below all come from one sample, sequenced in a study of T cell repertoires in cytomegalovirus infection (dated by TCRdb to the late 2010s). This sample was sequenced with an Illumina HiSeq 1500. TCRdb passed the public sequencing reads through fastp at Q25 and MiXCR, retaining productive beta sequences. CDR3 protein sequences are deduplicated, and each keeps its most common genes and DNA. Here the sample has about 360,000 distinct CDR3 sequences; less than 20% occur a single time. The ten most abundant clones make up 8.7% of the sample. Sequencing was done on a sample of PBMCs. The receptors derive from a human donor in good health (CMV status not recorded). Some clones in this sample may be carry-over from other donors' samples.

This clonotype was found a few times. The chain recombines TRBV27 with TRBJ1-2; no clear D. There are 14 residues in the CDR3. With 2 bases removed from V and 4 bases from J, the gap between germline ends came to 11 bases. Germline CDR1 is MNHEY and CDR2 is SMNVEV (reference sequence). CDR3 sequence reads: CASSLSQSRYGYTF. The CDR3 DNA reads as TGTGCCAGCAGTTTAAGCCAGAGCCGCTATGGCTACACCTTC.

This clonotype was seen only a few times. This chain joins TRBV19 and TRBJ1-6; D is undetermined. This CDR3 is 13 amino acids long. CDR1 and CDR2 from the germline V gene are LNHDA and SQIVND (reference sequence). With 8 bases removed from V and 7 bases from J, the gap between germline ends came to 12 bases. CDR3 sequence (DNA): TGTGCCAGTTCCCCGATACGGAATTCACCCCTCCACTTT. Amino acids: CASSPIRNSPLHF.

This clonotype was observed at least ten times. The chain is built from TRBV7-8 and TRBJ1-3, with a tentative D call TRBD1 (6 bases). There are 13 residues in the CDR3. Trimming took 1 base from V and 7 from J, leaving 8 bases between them. The germline CDR1 and CDR2 sequences are SGHVS and FQNEAQ. The CDR3 nucleotides read TGTGCCAGCAGCTTAGACAGGGTTAACACCATATATTTT. Translation gives CASSLDRVNTIYF.

This clonotype has a handful of counts. The chain combines TRBV28 with TRBJ2-7; 7 bases line up with TRBD2. Per the germline V gene, CDR1 is MDHEN and CDR2 is SYDVKM. With V trimmed by 11 bases and J by 7 bases, 11 bases remained unmatched. The CDR3 contains 12 residues. CDR3 in DNA: TGTGCCTCCGAGCGGGGCCTCGGGGAGCAGTACTTC. It yields the protein CASERGLGEQYF.

This clonotype has a count of ten or more. The chain carries TRBV7-6 and TRBJ2-7; no clear D gene. V was trimmed by 1 base and J by 2 bases, leaving 15 bases between them. Germline V gives CDR1 SGHVS, CDR2 FNYEAQ. This CDR3 is built from 16 residues. This chain's CDR3 is CASSLELATTPYEQYF. The CDR3 bases are TGTGCCAGCAGCTTAGAGTTGGCGACCACCCCCTACGAGCAGTACTTC.